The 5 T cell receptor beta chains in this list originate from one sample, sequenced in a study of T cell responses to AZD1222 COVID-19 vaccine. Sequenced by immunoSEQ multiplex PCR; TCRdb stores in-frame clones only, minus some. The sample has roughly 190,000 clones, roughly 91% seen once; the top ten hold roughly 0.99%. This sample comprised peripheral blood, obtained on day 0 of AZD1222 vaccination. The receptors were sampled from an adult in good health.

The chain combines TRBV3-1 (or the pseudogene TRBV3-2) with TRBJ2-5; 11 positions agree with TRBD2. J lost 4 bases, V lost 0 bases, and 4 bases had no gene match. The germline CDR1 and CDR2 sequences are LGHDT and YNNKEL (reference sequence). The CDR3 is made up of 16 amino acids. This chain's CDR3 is CASSQDLTSGTETQYF. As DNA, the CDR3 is TGTGCCAGCAGCCAAGATCTGACTAGCGGGACAGAGACCCAGTACTTC.

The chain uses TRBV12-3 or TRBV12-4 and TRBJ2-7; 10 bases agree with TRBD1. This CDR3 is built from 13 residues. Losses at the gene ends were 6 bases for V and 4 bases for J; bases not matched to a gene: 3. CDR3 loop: CASSRQGAYEQYF. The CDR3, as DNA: TGTGCCAGCAGCCGACAGGGGGCTTACGAGCAGTACTTC.

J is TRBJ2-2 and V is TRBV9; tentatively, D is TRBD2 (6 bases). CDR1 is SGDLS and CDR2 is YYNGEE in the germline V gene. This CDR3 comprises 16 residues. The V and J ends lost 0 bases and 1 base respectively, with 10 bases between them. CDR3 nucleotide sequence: TGTGCCAGCAGCGTAGCTGTGGGAGGGAACACCGGGGAGCTGTTTTTT. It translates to CASSVAVGGNTGELFF.

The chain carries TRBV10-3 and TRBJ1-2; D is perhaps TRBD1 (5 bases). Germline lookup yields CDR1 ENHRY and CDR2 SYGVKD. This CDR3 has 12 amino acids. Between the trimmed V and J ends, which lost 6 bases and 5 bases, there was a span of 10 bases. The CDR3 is CAISGTPYGYTF. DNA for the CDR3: TGTGCCATCAGCGGGACTCCTTATGGCTACACCTTC.

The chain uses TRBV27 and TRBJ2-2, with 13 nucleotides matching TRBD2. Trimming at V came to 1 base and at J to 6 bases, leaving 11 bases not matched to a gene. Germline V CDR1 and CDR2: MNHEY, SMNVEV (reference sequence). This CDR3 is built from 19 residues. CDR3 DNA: TGTGCCAGCAGTTTATTGGGATCGGGACTAGCGGGAAGGCCCGGGGAGCTGTTTTTT. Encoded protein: CASSLLGSGLAGRPGELFF.